This T cell receptor beta chain was captured in a study of human T cells and chemical hapten exposure. TCRdb used MiXCR to reprocess the RACE reads, holding one entry per CDR3 protein. The sample lists around 300,000 distinct CDR3 sequences, 4.5% to 7% occurring once. The time point: pre-sensitization, week 0. As to treatment: therapeutic diphenylcyclopropenone sensitization with weekly scalp DPC. This clonotype was counted ten times or more. This sequence originates from a woman younger than 35 with alopecia areata. Some clones in this sample may be carry-over from other donors' samples. This specimen was whole blood, taken in connection with sensitization to the hapten diphenylcyclopropenone (DPC).

The CDR3 sequence: CASSKQGFTYNEQFF. The CDR3 bases are TGTGCCAGCAGTAAACAGGGATTCACCTACAATGAGCAGTTCTTC. This chain links TRBV12-3 or TRBV12-4 with TRBJ2-1; a weak D match, TRBD1 (6 bases). The CDR3 is made up of 15 amino acids. Trimming shortened V by 5 bases and J by 2 bases, and 13 bases separated the two germline ends.